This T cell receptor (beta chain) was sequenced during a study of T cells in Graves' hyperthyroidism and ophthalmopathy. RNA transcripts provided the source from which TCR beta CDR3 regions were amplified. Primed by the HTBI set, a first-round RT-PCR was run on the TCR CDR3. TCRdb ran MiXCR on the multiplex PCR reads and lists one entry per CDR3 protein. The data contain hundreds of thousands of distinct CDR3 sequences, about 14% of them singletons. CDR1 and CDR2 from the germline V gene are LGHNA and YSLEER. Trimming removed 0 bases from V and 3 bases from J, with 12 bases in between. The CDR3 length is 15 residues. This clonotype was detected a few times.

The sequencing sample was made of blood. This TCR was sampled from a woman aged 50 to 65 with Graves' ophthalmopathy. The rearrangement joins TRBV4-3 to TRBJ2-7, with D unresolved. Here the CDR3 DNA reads TGCGCCAGCAGCCAAGATCGTCAGTCTTACTACGAGCAGTACTTC. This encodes CASSQDRQSYYEQYF.